This T cell receptor (beta chain) was observed in a study of cytomegalovirus exposure and HLA in healthy donors. Overall study context: From donors who were HLA-typed, an early data release held about 85 million unique TCRs.

V lost 2 bases, J lost 5 bases, and 13 bases lay in between. CDR3 length: 15 amino acids. Germline V gives CDR1 SGHRS, CDR2 YFSETQ. Study findings and constraints: The study listed 150 to 200 cytomegalovirus-associated TCR beta chains. Later analysis demonstrated an association between a missense DCLRE1C variant and TCR beta V- and J-gene trimming. There was a cluster of highly shared sequence variants that was likely a sequencing artifact.

To note about this clone: The target antigen is unknown.

Primers: 60 Vbeta forward and 13 Jbeta reverse. Profiled with immunoSEQ multiplex PCR; TCRdb holds only in-frame clones, not every one. The repertoire includes roughly 97,000 clones, approximately 73% of them detected once, and over 3% sits in the top ten. The genes are TRBV5-1 and TRBJ2-2; TRBD1 is a possible D gene (6 bases). This sequence was found in a man aged 35 to 55 in good health and CMV-seronegative. The specimen sequenced was PBMCs. The chain's CDR3 is CASSFSGVGTGELFF. The CDR3 nucleotides read TGCGCCAGCAGCTTTTCAGGGGTCGGGACCGGGGAGCTGTTTTTT.